Sequencing of this T cell receptor beta chain was carried out in a study of blood T cell repertoires in COVID-19. The protocol was immunoSEQ multiplex PCR, while the TCRdb copy is restricted to in-frame clones and leaves out a portion. The sample has some 160,000 clones, 85% to 90% seen once. J gave up 4 bases and V 2 bases, and 4 bases lay outside the gene matches. CDR1 is MNHEY and CDR2 is SVGAGI in the germline V gene. The CDR3 spans 15 residues. The sample consisted of peripheral blood. This receptor was obtained from a man in his fifties who had recovered from COVID-19. The rearrangement uses TRBV6-5 and TRBJ2-1; 8 bases fit TRBD2. The CDR3 region is CASSYDSGKYNEQFF. Written as DNA, the CDR3 is TGTGCCAGCAGTTACGATAGCGGGAAGTACAATGAGCAGTTCTTC.